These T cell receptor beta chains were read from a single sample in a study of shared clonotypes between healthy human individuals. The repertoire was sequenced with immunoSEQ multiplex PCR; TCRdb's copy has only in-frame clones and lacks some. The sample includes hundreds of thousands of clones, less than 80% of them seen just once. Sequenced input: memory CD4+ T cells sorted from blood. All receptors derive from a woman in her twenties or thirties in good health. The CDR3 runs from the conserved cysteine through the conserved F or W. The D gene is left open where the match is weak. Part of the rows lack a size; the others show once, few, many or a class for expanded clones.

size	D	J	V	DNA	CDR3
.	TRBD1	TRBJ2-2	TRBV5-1	TGCGCCAGCAGCAGACAGGGGGGCGCGAACACCGGGGAGCTGTTTTTT	CASSRQGGANTGELFF
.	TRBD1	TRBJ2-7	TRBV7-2	TGTGCCAGCAGTCTTGGTCCGACAGGGGGTGGCGACGAGCAGTACTTC	CASSLGPTGGGDEQYF
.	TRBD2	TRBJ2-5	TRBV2	TGTGCCAGCAAGCTAGCGGATATCTTGGAGACCCAGTACTTC	CASKLADILETQYF
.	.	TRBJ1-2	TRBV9	TGTGCCAGCACCCGCGGAAGGGGACTCTATGGCTACACCTTC	CASTRGRGLYGYTF
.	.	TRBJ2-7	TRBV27	TGTGCCAGCAGTTTACGGGCGGTTAGCTCCTACGAGCAGTACTTC	CASSLRAVSSYEQYF
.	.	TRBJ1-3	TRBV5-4	TGTGCCAGCACAGACAGCCAGAGCTCTGGAAACACCATATATTTT	CASTDSQSSGNTIYF
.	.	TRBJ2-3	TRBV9	TGTGCCAGCAGCGGACCCTCGACAGATACGCAGTATTTT	CASSGPSTDTQYF
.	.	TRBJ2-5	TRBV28	TGTGCCAGCAGTACCCCCCCCCAAGAGACCCAGTACTTC	CASSTPPQETQYF
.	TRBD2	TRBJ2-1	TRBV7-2	TGTGCCAGCAGCTTACGAACCCCAGGGACTAGCGGGAGGGCCCTTGAGCAGTTCTTC	CASSLRTPGTSGRALEQFF
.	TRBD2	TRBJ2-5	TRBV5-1	TGCGCCAGCAGCTTGGTTTTACTAGCGAGAGAGACCCAGTACTTC	CASSLVLLARETQYF
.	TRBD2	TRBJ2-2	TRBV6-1	TGTGCCAGCTGTGGACTAGCGGGAGATTGGGCCGGGGAGCTGTTTTTT	CASCGLAGDWAGELFF
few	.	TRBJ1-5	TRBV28	TGTGCCAGCAGTTTATGGGGTCGTCAGGGTTATCAGCCCCAGCATTTT	CASSLWGRQGYQPQHF
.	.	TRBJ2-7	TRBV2	TGTGCCAGCAATCGGGACATCGCGTCCTACGAGCAGTACTTC	CASNRDIASYEQYF
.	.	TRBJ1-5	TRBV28	TGTGCCAGCAGTTTTTATAATCAGCCCCAGCATTTT	CASSFYNQPQHF
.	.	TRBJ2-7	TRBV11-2	TGTGCCAGCAGATTACAGGTGGATGGCGAGCAGTACTTC	CASRLQVDGEQYF
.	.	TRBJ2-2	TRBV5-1	TGCGCCAGCAGCTTTGAGGTCCGCGCCACCGGGGAGCTGTTTTTT	CASSFEVRATGELFF
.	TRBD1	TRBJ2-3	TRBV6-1	TGTGCCAGCACTAAGGACAGGGAAAGCACAGATACGCAGTATTTT	CASTKDRESTDTQYF
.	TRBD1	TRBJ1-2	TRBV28	TGTGCCAGCAGTTCACAACAGGGGGATGGCTACACCTTC	CASSSQQGDGYTF
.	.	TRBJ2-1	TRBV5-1	TGCGCCAGCAGCTTGGAGGAGGGCTCCTACAATGAGCAGTTCTTC	CASSLEEGSYNEQFF
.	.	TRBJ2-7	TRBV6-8	TGTGCCAGCAGTTACTGGGGGGAGCTCTACGAGCAGTACTTC	CASSYWGELYEQYF
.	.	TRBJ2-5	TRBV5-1	TGCGCCAGCAGCTTGGATAGATGGGGAGAGACCCAGTACTTC	CASSLDRWGETQYF
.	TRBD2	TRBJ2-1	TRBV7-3	TGTGCCAGCAGCTCGGCTAGCGGGAGGGCAGACAATGAGCAGTTCTTC	CASSSASGRADNEQFF
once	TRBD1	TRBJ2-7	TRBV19	TGTGCCAGTAGTATGGGGACAGGGGCGAGCTCCTACGAGCAGTACTTC	CASSMGTGASSYEQYF
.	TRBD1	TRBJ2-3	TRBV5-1	TGCGCCAGCAGCTTGGTAGGGACAGCATTCACAGATACGCAGTATTTT	CASSLVGTAFTDTQYF
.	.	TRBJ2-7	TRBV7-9	TGTGCCAGCAGCTTAGGGTCAGGGGACGAGCAGTACTTC	CASSLGSGDEQYF
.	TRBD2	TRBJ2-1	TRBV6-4	TGTGCCACCCAAGCGCTAGCGGGGCCCCTCAATGAGCAGTTCTTC	CATQALAGPLNEQFF
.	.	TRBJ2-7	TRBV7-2	TGTGCCAGCAGCTTTTTGGGGGTAAGGAGCTCCTACGAGCAGTACTTC	CASSFLGVRSSYEQYF
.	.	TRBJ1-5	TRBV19	TGTGCCAGTAGTATATTGAGCCGGGGGGACAATCAGCCCCAGCATTTT	CASSILSRGDNQPQHF
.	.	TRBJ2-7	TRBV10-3	TGTGCCATCAGTGAGCCTTCCTACGAGCAGTACTTC	CAISEPSYEQYF
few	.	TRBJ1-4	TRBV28	TGTGCCAGCAGCGGAGTAAATGAAAAACTGTTTTTT	CASSGVNEKLFF
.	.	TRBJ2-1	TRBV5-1	TGCGCCAGCAGCTTGACAGAACCTACCGGATCGAATGAGCAGTTCTTC	CASSLTEPTGSNEQFF
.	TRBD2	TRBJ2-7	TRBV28	TGTGCCAGCAGTTTATCTTTGTTGGGGCTAGCGGGAAACTACGAGCAGTACTTC	CASSLSLLGLAGNYEQYF
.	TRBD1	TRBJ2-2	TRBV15	TGTGCCACCAGCAAATTGGACAGGGTTAGGGAGCTGTTTTTT	CATSKLDRVRELFF
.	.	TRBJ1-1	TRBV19	TGTGCCAGTAGTATGTTTGGGCAGGTGAACACTGAAGCTTTCTTT	CASSMFGQVNTEAFF
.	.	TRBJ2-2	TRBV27	TGTGCCAGCAGTCGGTCCCGGCGCCTAACGAACACCGGGGAGCTGTTTTTT	CASSRSRRLTNTGELFF
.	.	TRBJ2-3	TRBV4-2	TGTGCCAGCAGCCAAGTAGGGACTGATTATACAGATACGCAGTATTTT	CASSQVGTDYTDTQYF
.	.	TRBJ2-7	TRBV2	TGTGCCAGCAAAGTCTCCTCGGAGTACGAGCAGTACTTC	CASKVSSEYEQYF
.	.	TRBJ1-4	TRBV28	TGTGCCAGCAGTTTTTTGTCGGCGTCGGGAGAAAAACTGTTTTTT	CASSFLSASGEKLFF
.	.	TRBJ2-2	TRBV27	TGTGCCAGCGGAACGAACACCGGGGAGCTGTTTTTT	CASGTNTGELFF
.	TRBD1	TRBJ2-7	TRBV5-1	TGCGCCAGCAGCACTCAGGGGGCGCGGGGCAACGAGCAGTACTTC	CASSTQGARGNEQYF